The clone carrying this TCR beta chain was counted at least ten times. Antigen: not known. This specimen comes from a study of molecular identifiers for immune sequencing clone quantification. Looking at the study overall: Across replicate runs, RNA obtained from around 20,000 or 100,000 naive CD8 cells was divided into five, with four undergoing sequencing. Study-wide results and caveats: Sharing of a barcode by identical TCR molecules could cause highly expanded clone sizes to be underestimated.

Listed TCR primers, together with previously described methods, were used for the bulk TCR libraries. In TCRdb, the PCR reads were re-called with MiXCR into one record per CDR3 protein. Counted here are some 100,000 distinct CDR3 sequences, 19% occurring once; the ten biggest clones make up about 0.85%. The CDR3 spans 13 residues. With 4 bases clipped from V and 9 bases from J, the junction kept 6 bases outside the gene matches. Germline lookup yields CDR1 LNHDA and CDR2 SQIVND (reference sequence). Sequencing libraries of naive CD8 cells derived from approximately 22,000 to 940,000 sorted cells with 10%, 30% or 50% RNA.

The chain has TRBV19 and TRBJ2-1, with 7 bases identical to TRBD1. The material sequenced was naive CD8+ T cells from blood, with Jurkat cell RNA spiked in. Noted subset: FACS-sorted CD8+CD4-CCR7+CD45RA+ naive T cells. The clonotype comes from a human donor in good health. Some libraries in this study had Jurkat cell RNA spiked in. As DNA, the CDR3 is TGTGCCAGTAGTACTTTCGCAGGGGGTGAGCAGTTCTTC. It codes for CASSTFAGGEQFF.